This T cell receptor (beta chain) is drawn from a study of metastatic and nonmetastatic thyroid tumors. The wider study: Comparison of repertoires was carried out across blood and tumor or nodule tissue from malignant and benign thyroid patients.

V was trimmed by 1 base and J by 1 base, leaving 16 bases between them. Germline CDR1 reads SGHAT; CDR2 reads FQNNGV. The CDR3 sequence is 17 residues long. General observations from the study: Reported TCR beta diversity, measured in blood and tumor, was significantly higher for malignant thyroid tumors than for benign nodules.

None of the patients had undergone any treatment ahead of thyroid surgery. Under the authors' procedure: Built for papillary thyroid cancer, a distant-metastasis classifier drew on CDR3 differences across clinicopathological groups. TCRdb called clones again from the PCR reads with MiXCR. The V and J calls shown here were made by TCRdb, not taken from the authors' results. The table lists some 28,000 clones, about 22% of them singletons. This clone has more than one count but fewer than ten. The antigen remains undetermined. Sequencing was done on a sample of blood. V is TRBV11-2 and J is TRBJ1-2; D unresolved. This TCR derives from a female donor with papillary thyroid cancer or a benign thyroid nodule (not recorded which). Some clones in this sample may be carry-over from other donors' samples. The CDR3: CASSLGSERLSNYGYTF. The CDR3 DNA reads as TGTGCCAGCAGCTTAGGGTCCGAGAGGCTTAGTAACTATGGCTACACCTTC.